This T cell receptor (beta chain) derives from a study of tumor and adjacent non-tumor tissue in lung cancer. The wider study: The cohort had about twelve adenocarcinoma, 2 squamous cell and 1 small cell patients. Each sample yielded around 4.2 million productive TCRbeta reads on average. Study results and caveats: Tumor repertoires had a smaller top 100 clone share than normal lung. Compared with tumor, normal lung showed significantly lower TCR diversity.

The library came from three nested PCR rounds adapted from ARM-PCR protocols. TCRdb redid the calling of the multiplex PCR reads with MiXCR, one entry per CDR3 protein. The table shows roughly 75,000 distinct CDR3 sequences, with roughly 75% occurring only once. This sample's RNA came from whole unsorted tissue. Distant lung tissue was collected more than 3 cm away from the tumor edge. Germline CDR1 and CDR2: SGHAT and FQNNGV. The CDR3 spans 12 residues. As to this clonotype: Its antigen remains unidentified. The germline gene is not matched at one end of the junction; a read error may be the cause.

V is TRBV11-2 and J is TRBJ2-1, with D uncertain. The specimen was distant non-tumor lung tissue. This clonotype was sampled from a woman in her fifties or sixties with non-small cell lung cancer. The CDR3 DNA is TGTGCCAACAGCCTATTGGGCAATGAACTGTTCTTC. This gives the protein CANSLLGNELFF.